The rows below give T cell receptor beta chains drawn from one sample of a study of low-dose radiotherapy and immunotherapy resistance in tumors. A single record per CDR3 protein comes from TCRdb applying MiXCR to the reads. Here the sample spans 100,000 or so distinct CDR3 sequences, more than 20% being singletons. The source was PBMCs, collected after low-dose radiotherapy plus immunotherapy. All receptors derive from a male donor with prostate cancer. Each CDR3 is given with its conserved first and last residue. For some rows the clone size is stated as once, few or many, or as a class when expanded; others skip it.

j_call: TRBJ1-2
v_call: TRBV12-3/TRBV12-4
clone_size: many
cdr3_aa: CASSLGARGYGYTF

j_call: TRBJ1-6
v_call: TRBV12-3/TRBV12-4
clone_size: many
cdr3_aa: CASGPGAVNSPLHF

j_call: TRBJ2-2
v_call: TRBV7-6
clone_size: many
cdr3_aa: CASSFSGEGTGELFF

j_call: TRBJ1-1
v_call: TRBV9
clone_size: many
cdr3_aa: CASSVSQGGTEAFF

j_call: TRBJ2-5
v_call: TRBV20-1
clone_size: many
cdr3_aa: CSAAPPGQGRQTQYF

j_call: TRBJ2-1
v_call: TRBV7-2
clone_size: many
cdr3_aa: CASRPRRTYNEQFF

j_call: TRBJ2-7
v_call: TRBV2
clone_size: few
cdr3_aa: CASKGYRVPYEQYF

j_call: TRBJ2-1
v_call: TRBV6-5
clone_size: many
cdr3_aa: CASSHETNNEQFF

j_call: TRBJ2-2
v_call: TRBV27
clone_size: .
cdr3_aa: CASSFIGDTGELFF

j_call: TRBJ1-2
v_call: TRBV28
clone_size: .
cdr3_aa: CASSLGRGPRTYGYTF

j_call: TRBJ2-1
v_call: TRBV10-1
clone_size: .
cdr3_aa: CASSDRGNYNEQFF

j_call: TRBJ2-2
v_call: TRBV18
clone_size: many
cdr3_aa: CASSDGTMNTGELFF

j_call: TRBJ2-3
v_call: TRBV30
clone_size: many
cdr3_aa: CACRVLRGPGDTQYF

j_call: TRBJ2-1
v_call: TRBV28
clone_size: few
cdr3_aa: CASSHRDEQFF

j_call: TRBJ2-3
v_call: TRBV20-1
clone_size: many
cdr3_aa: CSATERNTDTQYF

j_call: TRBJ2-1
v_call: TRBV5-4
clone_size: many
cdr3_aa: CASSLRLAGDYNEQFF

j_call: TRBJ2-7
v_call: TRBV2
clone_size: many
cdr3_aa: CATTRGEVPYEQYF

j_call: TRBJ2-7
v_call: TRBV2
clone_size: many
cdr3_aa: CASRVRDRITYEQYF

j_call: TRBJ2-6
v_call: TRBV28
clone_size: .
cdr3_aa: CASSLAGTGPSGANVLTF

j_call: TRBJ2-3
v_call: TRBV4-2
clone_size: many
cdr3_aa: CASSQDNGGANTQYF

j_call: TRBJ2-3
v_call: TRBV6-4
clone_size: many
cdr3_aa: CASSDSPSTDTQYF

j_call: TRBJ1-1
v_call: TRBV29-1
clone_size: .
cdr3_aa: CSVDNMGVQAFF

j_call: TRBJ1-6
v_call: TRBV20-1
clone_size: many
cdr3_aa: CSARGTGVGNSPLHF

j_call: TRBJ2-7
v_call: TRBV13
clone_size: .
cdr3_aa: CASSGLQGVYEQYF

j_call: TRBJ2-4
v_call: TRBV20-1
clone_size: many
cdr3_aa: CSAKTGGAAKNIQYF

j_call: TRBJ1-3
v_call: TRBV9
clone_size: many
cdr3_aa: CASSSRQGNSYTIYF